Below, 9 T cell receptor beta chains from the same sample are listed, as sequenced in a study of CD8 T cells in ankylosing spondylitis. Notes on the study in general: About 8 highly homologous variants made up a TCR beta motif, and this motif appeared characteristic of ankylosing spondylitis blood.

TCRdb passed the 5' RACE reads through MiXCR, listing each CDR3 protein once. The sample includes 800,000 to 900,000 distinct CDR3 sequences, roughly 10% of them seen just once. Antigens for these TCRs are unknown. Sequenced material: blood, either unsorted or a sorted T cell fraction (not recorded which). The receptors stem from a male donor with ankylosing spondylitis.

This clonotype was seen ten or more times. This rearrangement joins TRBV7-2 to TRBJ2-1, with 10 positions matching TRBD2. CDR3 length: 15 amino acids. V was pared by 3 bases and J by 6 bases, with 5 bases of the junction left unmatched. From germline, CDR1 is SGHTA and CDR2 FQGNSA. The CDR3 loop is CASSFALAGVNEQFF. In DNA, the CDR3 is TGTGCCAGCAGCTTCGCCCTAGCGGGAGTCAATGAGCAGTTCTTC.

This chain connects TRBV4-1 to TRBJ2-7, with TRBD1 as a possible D gene (6 bases). Trimming stripped 1 base from V and 4 bases from J, with 17 bases between. CDR1 MGHRA and CDR2 YSYEKL come from the germline V gene. CDR3 length: 16 residues. CDR3 in DNA: TGCGCCAGCAGCCAAGCGAGGACAGATCCTAGTTACGAGCAGTACTTC. It codes for CASSQARTDPSYEQYF.

The chain carries TRBV12-3 or TRBV12-4 and TRBJ1-5, with 7 bases that match TRBD1. Losses at the gene ends were 6 bases for V and 6 bases for J; bases not matched to a gene: 8. The CDR3 has 14 residues. CDR3 sequence (DNA): TGTGCCAGCAGCCAACGCGACAGGGCTCAGCCCCAGCATTTT. This encodes CASSQRDRAQPQHF.

This CDR3 reads CASSEDRGTYNEQFF. Here the CDR3 DNA reads TGTGCCAGCAGCGAGGACAGGGGGACCTACAATGAGCAGTTCTTC. V and J are TRBV5-5 and TRBJ2-1; 10 positions agree with TRBD1. Germline CDR1 reads SGHKS; CDR2 reads YYEKEE (reference sequence). With 4 bases clipped from V and 2 bases from J, the junction kept 3 bases outside the gene matches. The CDR3 spans 15 residues.

This clonotype was seen more than once but under ten times. This chain connects TRBV6-5 to TRBJ1-3; tentatively, D is TRBD1 (5 bases). From germline, CDR1 is MNHEY and CDR2 SVGAGI. The CDR3 totals 16 residues. Trimming pared 3 bases from V and 0 bases from J, leaving 12 bases between. The CDR3 is CASSYGTSFSGNTIYF. The CDR3 nucleotides read TGTGCCAGCAGTTATGGGACCTCATTCTCTGGAAACACCATATATTTT.

This clonotype was counted between two and nine times. J is TRBJ2-5 and V is TRBV5-1, with 9 bases lining up with TRBD1. Germline-derived CDR1 and CDR2 are SGHRS and YFSETQ. V lost 3 bases to trimming and J lost 1 base; unmatched junction nucleotides: 16. The CDR3 has 19 residues. The CDR3 is CASSWRGQGGTGIQETQYF. CDR3 bases: TGCGCCAGCAGCTGGAGGGGACAGGGAGGAACGGGAATCCAAGAGACCCAGTACTTC. Based on the CDR3 plus reference TRBV5-1 and TRBJ2-5, the full variable domain is KAGVTQTPRYLIKTRGQQVTLSCSPISGHRSVSWYQQTPGQGLQFLFEYFSETQRNKGNFPGRFSGRQFSNSRSEMNVSTLELGDSALYLCASSWRGQGGTGIQETQYFGPGTRLLVL.

Many counts were recorded for this clonotype. CDR3 in DNA: TGTGCCAGCAGTTTCGGGTGGGGGCGCCGGGAGCAGTTCTTC. This translates into CASSFGWGRREQFF. This chain connects TRBV28 to TRBJ2-1, with a possible D match to TRBD1 (6 bases). Trimming pared 3 bases from V and 10 bases from J, leaving 16 bases between. Germline lookup yields CDR1 MDHEN and CDR2 SYDVKM. The CDR3 is 14 amino acids.

V and J are TRBV20-1 and TRBJ2-5; D ambiguous. Trimming pared 8 bases from V and 5 bases from J, leaving 18 bases between. Germline V gene lookup returns CDR1 DFQATT and CDR2 SNEGSKA (reference sequence). This CDR3 is built from 13 residues. The CDR3 loop reads CSTNQAPRETQYF. The CDR3 DNA is TGCAGTACGAATCAGGCCCCCCGGGAGACCCAGTACTTC.

In this sample, this clonotype turned up a few times. The V call is TRBV20-1, the J call TRBJ2-1; 9 bases are shared with TRBD1. The junction had 10 bases not matched to a gene; V was cut back by 1 base and J by 9 bases. Looked up from germline, CDR1 is DFQATT and CDR2 is SNEGSKA (reference sequence). The CDR3 length is 15 residues. The CDR3 DNA reads TGCAGTGCTAGAGGCTTGGGACAGGGAGTTGGTGAGCAGTTCTTC. This codes for CSARGLGQGVGEQFF.